A selection of T cell receptor beta chains follows, all from one sample in a study of shared clonotypes between healthy human individuals. Using immunoSEQ multiplex PCR, the repertoire was profiled, and TCRdb retains in-frame clones only, with some absent. The sample includes millions of clones, 85% to 95% of them seen just once. The sample was naive CD4+ T cells from PBMCs. The source of these receptors is a man aged 18 to 29 in good health. Some clones in this sample may be carry-over from other donors' samples. Both conserved end residues are part of each CDR3. A D gene is named only where the DNA matches it firmly. Expanded clones are given a class, and other clones once, few, many or no size at all.

d_call	v_call	j_call	clone_size	cdr3_aa	cdr3_nt
NA	TRBV5-1	TRBJ1-2	NA	CASSTGSQGNGYTF	TGCGCCAGCAGCACAGGGTCCCAGGGTAATGGCTACACCTTC
NA	TRBV7-2	TRBJ1-4	once	CASSLGTVTNEKLFF	TGTGCCAGCAGCTTAGGGACAGTAACTAATGAAAAACTGTTTTTT
TRBD2	TRBV4-1	TRBJ2-3	once	CASSQNGLAGGDTQYF	TGCGCCAGCAGCCAAAACGGACTAGCGGGAGGGGATACGCAGTATTTT
NA	TRBV7-2	TRBJ2-3	NA	CASSLLSGSTDTQYF	TGTGCCAGCAGCCTACTGTCGGGTAGCACAGATACGCAGTATTTT
NA	TRBV2	TRBJ2-7	NA	CASRTEVYEQYF	TGTGCCAGCAGGACAGAAGTCTACGAGCAGTACTTC
NA	TRBV29-1	TRBJ2-7	once	CSVDGQGQYEQYF	TGCAGCGTTGATGGCCAGGGTCAGTACGAGCAGTACTTC
NA	TRBV5-1	TRBJ2-1	NA	CASSLVAGSISYNEQFF	TGCGCCAGCAGCTTGGTAGCAGGGAGCATCTCCTACAATGAGCAGTTCTTC
NA	TRBV30	TRBJ2-5	NA	CATKNRYQETQYF	TGTGCTACAAAAAACAGGTACCAAGAGACCCAGTACTTC
TRBD2	TRBV28	TRBJ2-1	NA	CASSFWPRSGTTYNEQFF	TGTGCCAGCAGTTTTTGGCCCCGGAGCGGGACCACCTACAATGAGCAGTTCTTC
NA	TRBV7-9	TRBJ2-2	NA	CASSLRVSGELFF	TGTGCCAGCAGCTTAAGGGTCTCCGGGGAGCTGTTTTTT
NA	TRBV18	TRBJ2-3	NA	CASSPRARTDTQYF	TGTGCCAGCTCACCACGGGCCCGCACAGATACGCAGTATTTT
NA	TRBV30	TRBJ2-1	NA	CAWSRGAFDEQFF	TGTGCCTGGAGTAGGGGGGCATTTGATGAGCAGTTCTTC
TRBD1	TRBV19	TRBJ1-2	NA	CARQGAGGYTF	TGTGCCAGGCAGGGGGCAGGGGGCTACACCTTC
TRBD2	TRBV7-3	TRBJ2-1	NA	CASSLSAGGPSVGYNEQFF	TGTGCCAGCAGCTTAAGTGCGGGAGGGCCCTCCGTTGGCTACAATGAGCAGTTCTTC
NA	TRBV6-1	TRBJ1-5	NA	CASRGTQPQHF	TGTGCCAGCAGGGGGACGCAGCCCCAGCATTTT
TRBD1	TRBV11-1	TRBJ1-1	NA	CASSHPWDSEAFF	TGTGCCAGCAGCCACCCATGGGACAGTGAAGCTTTCTTT
TRBD1	TRBV5-1	TRBJ2-7	NA	CASSPRDRGSYEQYF	TGCGCCAGCAGCCCCCGGGACAGGGGATCCTACGAGCAGTACTTC
NA	TRBV29-1	TRBJ2-7	NA	CSVEGTTYEQYF	TGCAGCGTTGAGGGGACGACTTACGAGCAGTACTTC
TRBD1	TRBV5-5	TRBJ2-7	NA	CASSPPRTGQMVDEQYF	TGTGCCAGCAGCCCGCCCAGGACAGGGCAAATGGTAGACGAGCAGTACTTC
NA	TRBV29-1	TRBJ2-5	NA	CSVKGTPTEVGETQYF	TGCAGCGTAAAAGGGACGCCGACAGAAGTTGGTGAGACCCAGTACTTC